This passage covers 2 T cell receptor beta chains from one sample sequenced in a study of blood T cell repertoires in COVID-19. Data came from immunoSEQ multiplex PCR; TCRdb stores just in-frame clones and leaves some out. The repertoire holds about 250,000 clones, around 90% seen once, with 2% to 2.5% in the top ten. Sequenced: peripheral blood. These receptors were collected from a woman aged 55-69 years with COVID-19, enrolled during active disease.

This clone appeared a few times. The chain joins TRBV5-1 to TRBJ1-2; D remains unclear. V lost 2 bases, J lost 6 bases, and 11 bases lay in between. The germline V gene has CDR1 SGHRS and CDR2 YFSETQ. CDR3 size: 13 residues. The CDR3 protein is CASSFRVLDGYTF. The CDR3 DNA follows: TGCGCCAGCAGCTTCCGGGTTTTAGATGGCTACACCTTC.

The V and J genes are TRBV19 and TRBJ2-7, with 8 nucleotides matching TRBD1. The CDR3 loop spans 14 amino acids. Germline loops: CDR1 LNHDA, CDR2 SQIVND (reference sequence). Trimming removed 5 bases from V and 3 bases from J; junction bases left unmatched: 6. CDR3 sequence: CASSPGTGGYEQYF. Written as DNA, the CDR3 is TGTGCCAGTAGTCCCGGGACAGGAGGCTACGAGCAGTACTTC.